Here is one TCR beta chain with its context. Its antigen is not identified. V gave up 4 bases and J gave up 10 bases, with 12 bases separating them. This CDR3 comprises 11 residues. CDR1 is DFQATT and CDR2 is SNEGSKA in the germline V gene (reference sequence). Before sequencing took place, the ViraFEST assay used viral peptide pools to expand antigen-specific CD4+ T cells. Upon completion of roughly ten days in culture, CD4+ T cells were isolated. The person's infection with SARS-CoV-2, confirmed by PCR, took place between March and December 2020. It was two doses of either the BNT162b2 or mRNA-1273 vaccine that participants received. Wells of around 2 million PBMC each were grown with 10 IU/ml IL-2 and roughly 9.2 ug/ml peptides. Fresh IL-2-containing medium replaced half the medium on days 3 and 7. The data were obtained in a study of vaccination effects on CD4 cells after COVID-19. Generated by immunoSEQ multiplex PCR, the TCRdb table keeps only in-frame clones and is missing some. The top ten hold 33% of the sample, which has fewer than 15,000 clones, approximately 70% seen once.

Sequenced material: CD4+ T cells from PBMCs cultured with HCoV-NL63 spike peptides, taken after COVID-19 vaccination. The receptor was isolated from a human donor who had a prior SARS-CoV-2 infection. The chain recombines TRBV20-1 with TRBJ2-3; D call uncertain. The CDR3 reads CSANLGRPQYF. The DNA for the CDR3 is TGCAGTGCTAATTTAGGAAGGCCGCAGTATTTT.